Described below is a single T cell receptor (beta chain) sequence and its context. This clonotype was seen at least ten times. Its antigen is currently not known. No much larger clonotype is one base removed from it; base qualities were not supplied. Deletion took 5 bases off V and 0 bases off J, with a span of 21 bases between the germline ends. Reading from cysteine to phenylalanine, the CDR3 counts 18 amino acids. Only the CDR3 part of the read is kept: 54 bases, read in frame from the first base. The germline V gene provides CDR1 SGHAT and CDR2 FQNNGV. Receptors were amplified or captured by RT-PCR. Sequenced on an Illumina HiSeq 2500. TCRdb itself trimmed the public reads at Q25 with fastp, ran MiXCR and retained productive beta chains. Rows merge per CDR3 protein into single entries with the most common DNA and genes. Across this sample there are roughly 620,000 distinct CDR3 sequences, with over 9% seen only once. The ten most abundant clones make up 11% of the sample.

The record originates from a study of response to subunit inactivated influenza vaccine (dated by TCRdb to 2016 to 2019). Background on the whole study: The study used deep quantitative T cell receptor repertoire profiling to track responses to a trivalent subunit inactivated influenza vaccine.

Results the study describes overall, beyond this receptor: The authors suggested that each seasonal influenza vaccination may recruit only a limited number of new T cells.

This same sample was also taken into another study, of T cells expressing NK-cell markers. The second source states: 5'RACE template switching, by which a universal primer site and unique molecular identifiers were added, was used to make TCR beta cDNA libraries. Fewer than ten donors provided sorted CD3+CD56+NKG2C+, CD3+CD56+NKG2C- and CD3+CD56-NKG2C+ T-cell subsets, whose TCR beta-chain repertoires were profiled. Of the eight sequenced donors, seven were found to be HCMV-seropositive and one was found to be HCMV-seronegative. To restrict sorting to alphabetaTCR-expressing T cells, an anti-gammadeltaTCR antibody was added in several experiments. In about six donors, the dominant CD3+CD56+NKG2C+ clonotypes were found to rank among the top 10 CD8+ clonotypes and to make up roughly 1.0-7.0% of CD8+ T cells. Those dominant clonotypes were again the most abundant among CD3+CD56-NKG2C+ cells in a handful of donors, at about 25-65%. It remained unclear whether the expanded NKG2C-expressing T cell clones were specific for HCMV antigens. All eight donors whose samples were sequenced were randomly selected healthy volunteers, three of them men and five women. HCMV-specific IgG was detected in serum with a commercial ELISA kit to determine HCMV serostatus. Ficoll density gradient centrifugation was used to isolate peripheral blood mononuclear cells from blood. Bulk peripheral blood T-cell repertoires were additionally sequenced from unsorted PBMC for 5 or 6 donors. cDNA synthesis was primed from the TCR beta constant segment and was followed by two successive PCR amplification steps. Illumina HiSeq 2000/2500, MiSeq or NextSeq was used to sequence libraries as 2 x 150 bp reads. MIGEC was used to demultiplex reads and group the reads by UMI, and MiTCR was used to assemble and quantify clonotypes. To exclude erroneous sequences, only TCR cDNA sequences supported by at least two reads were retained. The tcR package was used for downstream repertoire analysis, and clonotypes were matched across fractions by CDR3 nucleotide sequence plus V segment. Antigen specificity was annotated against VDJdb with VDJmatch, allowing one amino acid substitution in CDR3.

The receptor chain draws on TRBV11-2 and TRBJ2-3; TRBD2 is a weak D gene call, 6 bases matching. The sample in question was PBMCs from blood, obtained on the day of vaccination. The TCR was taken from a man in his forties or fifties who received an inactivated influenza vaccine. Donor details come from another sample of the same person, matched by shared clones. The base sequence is TGTGCCAGCAGCCCCTCCCGGGACTCGGTTTCTAGCACAGATACGCAGTATTTT. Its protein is CASSPSRDSVSSTDTQYF.